This TCR beta chain derives from a study of cytomegalovirus exposure and HLA in healthy donors. Study-wide results and limits: Later on, analysis showed that most CMV-associated TCR beta chains appeared to be HLA-restricted. Cytomegalovirus-associated status was assigned to roughly 160 TCR beta chains.

CDR1 LGHNT and CDR2 FRNRAP come from the germline V gene. CDR3 length: 13 amino acids. Trimming stripped 6 bases from V and 7 bases from J, with 13 bases between. Use of 60 Vbeta and 13 Jbeta primers characterized the PCR. Sequenced by immunoSEQ multiplex PCR; TCRdb stores in-frame clones only, minus some. The table includes 200,000 or so clones, over 75% detected once. Details on this clone: Its antigen is as yet unknown.

The chain employs TRBV12-5 and TRBJ2-1; D perhaps matches TRBD2 (5 bases). The sequence came from a man aged 40-49 years in good health and CMV-seropositive. The specimen was PBMCs. CDR3 bases: TGTGCTAGTGGGCTGGAGGTGTGGAATGAGCAGTTCTTC. Amino acids: CASGLEVWNEQFF.